This T cell receptor (beta chain) was recovered during a study of T cell responses to AZD1222 COVID-19 vaccine. General observations from the study: The study identified only a handful of AZD1222 recipients as seropositive at baseline. Spike-specific TCR breadth and depth were elevated following two AZD1222 doses. Donors were mostly white British, more females; clonal diversity possibly underestimated. Repertoire samples came only from after the peak T cell response.

Comments on this clone: Its antigen is not identified.

Trimming at V came to 5 bases and at J to 4 bases, leaving 11 bases not matched to a gene. This CDR3 spans 16 amino acids. Germline CDR1 is LNHDA and CDR2 is SQIVND (reference sequence). Method: immunoSEQ multiplex PCR; TCRdb's copy keeps in-frame clones and lacks some. The sample consists of 100,000 to 150,000 clones, around 90% of them appearing once. This receptor was obtained from an adult who received the AZD1222 COVID-19 vaccine. The material was peripheral blood, obtained 28 days after the second AZD1222 dose. The V gene is TRBV19, the J gene TRBJ1-1; 9 nucleotides line up with TRBD1. This CDR3 is CASSRIQGQGATEAFF. CDR3 coding DNA: TGTGCCAGTAGTCGAATCCAGGGACAGGGAGCCACTGAAGCTTTCTTT.